The 23 T cell receptor beta chains below all came from one sample that was sequenced in a study of cytomegalovirus exposure and HLA in healthy donors. Profiling relied on immunoSEQ multiplex PCR, and the TCRdb table lists in-frame clones only, not all of them. Of around 150,000 clones in the sample, approximately 82% are singletons; the top ten hold 30%. The specimen sequenced was PBMCs. The receptors were sampled from a man aged 30 to 45 in good health and CMV-seropositive.

V is TRBV15 and J is TRBJ1-2; D might be TRBD1 (5 bases). The V gene's germline CDR1 is LNHNV and CDR2 YYDKDF (reference sequence). Deletions cut 0 bases from V and 6 bases from J, with 11 bases between. This CDR3 comprises 14 residues. The CDR3 spells CATSRDGRADGYTF. CDR3 in DNA: TGTGCCACCAGCAGAGATGGCAGGGCGGATGGCTACACCTTC.

The chain employs TRBV27 and TRBJ1-1, with 10 bases that match TRBD1. J was trimmed by 4 bases and V by 2 bases; bases with no gene match: 4. The CDR3 is 15 residues long. Germline V gene sequence: CDR1 MNHEY, CDR2 SMNVEV (reference sequence). The CDR3 DNA is TGTGCCAGCAGTTTAAGGCGACAGGGGGCCACTGAAGCTTTCTTT. Its translation is CASSLRRQGATEAFF.

The chain joins TRBV19 to TRBJ2-7; D perhaps matches TRBD1 (6 bases). CDR1 and CDR2 (germline): LNHDA, SQIVND (reference sequence). Trimming stripped 5 bases from V and 3 bases from J, with 8 bases between. The CDR3 loop spans 12 amino acids. The CDR3 reads CASSGRGYEQYF. The CDR3 DNA reads as TGTGCCAGTAGTGGCAGGGGCTACGAGCAGTACTTC.

The chain couples TRBV6-5 to TRBJ1-1; D is uncertain. The CDR3 spans 15 residues. Germline CDR1 and CDR2: MNHEY and SVGAGI. Trimming left V 5 bases short and J 11 bases short, with 24 bases between. In nucleotides, the CDR3 is TGTGCCAGCAGTCCTCCGTCTGTACCTCGAGGGCCCGCTTTCTTT. Protein sequence: CASSPPSVPRGPAFF.

The rearrangement joins TRBV14 to TRBJ1-1, with 8 bases aligning to TRBD1. The V gene end was trimmed by 4 bases and the J gene end by 4 bases; junction bases not matched to a gene: 5. In germline, CDR1 is SGHDN, CDR2 FVKESK. The CDR3 sequence is 14 residues long. CDR3 nucleotides: TGTGCCAGCAGCCGAACAGGGGGTGGCACTGAAGCTTTCTTT. Translation: CASSRTGGGTEAFF.

This clone was counted at least ten times. The genes are TRBV9 and TRBJ2-7; D remains ambiguous. The CDR3 is 14 amino acids. V gave up 4 bases and J gave up 6 bases, with 17 bases separating them. CDR1 SGDLS and CDR2 YYNGEE come from the germline V gene. This chain's CDR3 is CASSLSNYPFEQYF. CDR3 nucleotide sequence: TGTGCCAGCAGCCTATCGAACTACCCTTTCGAGCAGTACTTC.

The chain couples TRBV6-6 to TRBJ2-7; possibly TRBD1 for D (6 bases). The CDR3 totals 13 residues. Trimming pared 5 bases from V and 2 bases from J, leaving 10 bases between. CDR1 MNHNY and CDR2 SVGAGI come from the germline V gene (reference sequence). This CDR3 reads CASSPDRTYEQYF. The CDR3 DNA reads as TGTGCCAGCAGTCCGGACAGAACCTACGAGCAGTACTTC.

The J gene is TRBJ1-5, the V gene TRBV5-6; 7 bases agree with TRBD1. V trimming: 2 bases; J trimming: 0 bases; junction bases outside the gene matches: 11. CDR1 SGHDT and CDR2 YYEEEE come from the germline V gene. There are 18 residues in the CDR3. The CDR3 region has the DNA TGTGCCAGCAGCTTTTCCGGGACAGACCGACGTAGCAATCAGCCCCAGCATTTT. Translated, it gives CASSFSGTDRRSNQPQHF.

The V call is TRBV29-1, the J call TRBJ2-1; TRBD1 matches at 9 bases. The junction had 6 bases not matched to a gene; V was cut back by 6 bases and J by 9 bases. Germline CDR1 is SQVTM and CDR2 is ANQGSEA. This CDR3 is built from 12 residues. CDR3 sequence: CSVETGGGEQFF. The CDR3 DNA sequence: TGCAGCGTAGAAACAGGGGGCGGTGAGCAGTTCTTC.

This rearrangement joins TRBV5-4 to TRBJ1-1; D perhaps matches TRBD1 (5 bases). This CDR3 has 17 residues. Germline-derived CDR1 and CDR2 are SGHNT and YYREEE (reference sequence). V was clipped by 4 bases and J by 0 bases, with 19 bases between them. The chain's CDR3 is CASSPGGGLSMNTEAFF. The DNA for the CDR3 is TGTGCCAGCAGCCCAGGCGGGGGTCTCAGCATGAACACTGAAGCTTTCTTT.

J is TRBJ2-7 and V is TRBV6-6; TRBD1 matches at 10 bases. V dropped 0 bases and J dropped 3; count of bases not matched to a gene: 5. CDR3 length: 16 amino acids. Looked up from germline, CDR1 is MNHNY and CDR2 is SVGAGI (reference sequence). The CDR3 sequence is CASSYSPDRGDYEQYF. The CDR3 bases are TGTGCCAGCAGTTACTCACCGGACAGGGGGGACTACGAGCAGTACTTC.

This chain uses TRBV14 with TRBJ2-4, with TRBD2 matching over 7 bases. This CDR3 is built from 13 residues. Germline V gives CDR1 SGHDN, CDR2 FVKESK. Germline trimming cut 3 bases from V and 12 bases from J; bases unmatched to any gene: 8. The DNA for the CDR3 is TGTGCCAGCAGCCACGGACTAGGCCGAGATCAGTACTTC. Residues: CASSHGLGRDQYF.

J is TRBJ2-5 and V is TRBV7-3; TRBD1 agrees at 9 bases. Germline lookup yields CDR1 SGHTA and CDR2 FQGTGA. This CDR3 is 13 amino acids long. V trimming: 3 bases; J trimming: 5 bases; junction bases outside the gene matches: 1. The CDR3 is CASSFGQGETQYF. Written as DNA, the CDR3 is TGTGCCAGCAGCTTCGGACAGGGGGAGACCCAGTACTTC.

The chain carries TRBV4-3 and TRBJ2-5; 8 bases match TRBD2. V shed 3 bases, J shed 5 bases, and the junction held 8 bases outside the gene matches. This CDR3 spans 15 amino acids. Germline V gives CDR1 LGHNA, CDR2 YSLEER. The CDR3 protein is CASSQDRLAWETQYF. CDR3 coding DNA: TGCGCCAGCAGCCAGGACCGACTAGCGTGGGAGACCCAGTACTTC.

The J gene is TRBJ1-1, the V gene TRBV10-3; TRBD1 matches 8 bases. With 6 bases clipped from V and 5 bases from J, the junction kept 8 bases outside the gene matches. Germline CDR1 and CDR2: ENHRY and SYGVKD. The CDR3 consists of 14 residues. For the CDR3, the DNA is TGTGCCATCAGAGGGACAGGCTACGAAACTGAAGCTTTCTTT. Amino acids: CAIRGTGYETEAFF.

V and J are TRBV9 and TRBJ2-3; 12 bases line up with TRBD2. Unmatched junction bases numbered 4, after V lost 0 bases and J lost 2 bases. This CDR3 has 17 residues. Germline-derived CDR1 and CDR2 are SGDLS and YYNGEE. CDR3 coding DNA: TGTGCCAGCAGCGTAGCCCTAGCGGGAGGGCCCACAGATACGCAGTATTTT. This gives the protein CASSVALAGGPTDTQYF.

The chain links TRBV7-2 to TRBJ2-7, with 7 bases matching TRBD2. Per the germline V gene, CDR1 is SGHTA and CDR2 is FQGNSA. Trimming took 3 bases from V and 4 from J; bases not matched to a gene: 6. The CDR3 length is 14 residues. This CDR3 reads CASSFGGSSYEQYF. CDR3 sequence (DNA): TGTGCCAGCAGCTTCGGCGGGAGCAGTTACGAGCAGTACTTC.

This chain uses TRBV6-1 with TRBJ2-7, with a tentative D call TRBD1 (6 bases). The CDR3 has 18 residues. Germline V gene lookup returns CDR1 MNHNS and CDR2 SASEGT. Deletions cut 3 bases from V and 2 bases from J, with 23 bases between. As DNA, the CDR3 is TGTGCCAGCAGTGACACAGGGTCGGCAGGGTCGTCAGCCTACGAGCAGTACTTC. The encoded protein is CASSDTGSAGSSAYEQYF.

Ten or more counts support this clone. The chain has TRBV5-5 and TRBJ2-7, with 8 bases aligning to TRBD1. Germline lookup yields CDR1 SGHKS and CDR2 YYEKEE (reference sequence). The J segment lost 1 base and the V segment lost 1 base, leaving 7 bases of the junction unmatched. This CDR3 has 16 amino acids. The CDR3 coding sequence is TGTGCCAGCAGCTTGCATGACAGGGGCCCGTCCTACGAGCAGTACTTC. Encoded protein: CASSLHDRGPSYEQYF.

The chain couples TRBV20-1 to TRBJ1-4; a possible D gene is TRBD1 (6 bases). The CDR3 contains 11 residues. Trimming took 5 bases from V and 16 from J, leaving 17 bases between them. In germline, CDR1 is DFQATT, CDR2 SNEGSKA (reference sequence). CDR3 loop: CSAGGGGVTFF. In nucleotides, the CDR3 is TGCAGTGCTGGGGGCGGGGGCGTAACGTTTTTT.

The chain recombines TRBV28 with TRBJ2-3, with 8 bases lining up with TRBD2. The germline gives CDR1 MDHEN, CDR2 SYDVKM. With 3 bases clipped from V and 4 bases from J, the junction kept 15 bases outside the gene matches. This CDR3 is built from 18 residues. The DNA for the CDR3 is TGTGCCAGCAGTTTTTACGGCGGGAGGCCCGCAGCACCAGATACGCAGTATTTT. Amino acids: CASSFYGGRPAAPDTQYF.

The rearrangement joins TRBV9 to TRBJ2-1; 8 nucleotides agree with TRBD2. The CDR3 contains 17 residues. Trimming took 0 bases from V and 5 from J; bases not matched to a gene: 10. CDR1 is SGDLS and CDR2 is YYNGEE in the germline V gene. The CDR3 spells CASSVESAGAGDNEQFF. The DNA of the CDR3 is TGTGCCAGCAGCGTAGAATCAGCGGGGGCCGGGGACAATGAGCAGTTCTTC.

This clone was observed a few times. V is TRBV18 and J is TRBJ2-7, with D uncertain. CDR1 is KGHSH and CDR2 is LQKENI in the germline V gene. Trimming left V 3 bases short and J 5 bases short, with 11 bases between. The CDR3 is made up of 13 amino acids. The CDR3 loop reads CASSPGLVDEQYF. In DNA form, the CDR3 reads TGTGCCAGCTCACCCGGGTTGGTTGACGAGCAGTACTTC.